The TCR beta chain described here comes from a study of tumor-infiltrating lymphocytes in localized non-small cell lung cancer. Study context: Some samples were collected after neoadjuvant chemotherapy; smokers, never-smokers and several histologies were included. Study-wide results and limits: T-cell fraction did not differ between immunotypes IM1 and IM2. Available tissue quantity limited TCR sequencing to a patient subset.

With regard to this clone: What it recognizes is unknown.

This CDR3 contains 13 residues. V dropped 5 bases and J dropped 1 base, with 9 bases sitting between them. The germline V gene has CDR1 SGHNT and CDR2 YENEEA. Sequencing was performed with immunoSEQ multiplex PCR; in TCRdb, only in-frame clones are kept and a portion is missing. The table includes over 14,000 clones, approximately 80% detected once. The source of this sequence is a human donor with non-small cell lung cancer. The chain combines TRBV11-3 with TRBJ2-7; D perhaps matches TRBD2 (6 bases). Sequencing used lung tumor tissue. The CDR3 sequence is CASSLSGSYEQYF. The CDR3 DNA follows: TGTGCCAGCAGCCTCAGCGGGTCCTACGAGCAGTACTTC.